The present entry profiles one T cell receptor (beta chain) with its context. No antigen is known for it. The data were obtained in a study of identical twins' blood T cells. For the study at large: About six alpha and about 6 beta libraries together yielded 50 million to 65 million reads.

V lost 2 bases, J lost 8 bases, and 15 bases lay in between. The CDR3 has 14 residues. Germline CDR1 reads LNHDA; CDR2 reads SQIVND (reference sequence). Sample barcodes were added at both library ends during cDNA synthesis. TCRdb ran MiXCR on the 5' RACE reads and lists one entry per CDR3 protein. The table shows roughly 380,000 distinct CDR3 sequences, with 28% occurring only once. The study, taken as a whole, reports: Abundant TCRbeta CDR3s overlapped more between twins than with unrelated donors. Twin similarity might stem from environmental factors, not only genetics.

The chain joins TRBV19 to TRBJ1-1, with D possibly TRBD1 on 5 matching bases. The clonotype comes from a woman aged 18-55 years in good health. Sequencing was performed on PBMCs. This CDR3 is CASSIRFGGGEAFF. CDR3 sequence (DNA): TGTGCCAGTAGTATAAGGTTTGGGGGAGGAGAAGCTTTCTTT.